Here is one TCR beta chain with its context. This sample stems from a study of neoadjuvant nivolumab and ipilimumab in lung cancer. Looking at the study overall: The combination arm added day-1 ipilimumab 1 mg/kg to nivolumab 3 mg/kg on days 1, 15, 29.

Trimming stripped 4 bases from V and 5 bases from J, with 17 bases between. The CDR3 runs to 16 residues. The germline V gene encodes CDR1 KGHSH and CDR2 LQKENI. Clones were read by immunoSEQ multiplex PCR, and TCRdb kept only the in-frame ones, dropping some. The sample has about 38,000 clones, roughly nine tenths seen once; the top ten hold approximately 3.6%. The sequencing used peripheral blood, collected before neoadjuvant nivolumab, alone or with ipilimumab. The TCR sequence derives from an adult with non-small cell lung cancer. The rearrangement joins TRBV18 to TRBJ1-4; TRBD1 is a possible D gene (5 bases). CDR3 amino acids: CASSLARERGNEKLFF. CDR3 DNA sequence: TGTGCCAGCTCACTTGCCAGGGAGCGGGGGAATGAAAAACTGTTTTTT.